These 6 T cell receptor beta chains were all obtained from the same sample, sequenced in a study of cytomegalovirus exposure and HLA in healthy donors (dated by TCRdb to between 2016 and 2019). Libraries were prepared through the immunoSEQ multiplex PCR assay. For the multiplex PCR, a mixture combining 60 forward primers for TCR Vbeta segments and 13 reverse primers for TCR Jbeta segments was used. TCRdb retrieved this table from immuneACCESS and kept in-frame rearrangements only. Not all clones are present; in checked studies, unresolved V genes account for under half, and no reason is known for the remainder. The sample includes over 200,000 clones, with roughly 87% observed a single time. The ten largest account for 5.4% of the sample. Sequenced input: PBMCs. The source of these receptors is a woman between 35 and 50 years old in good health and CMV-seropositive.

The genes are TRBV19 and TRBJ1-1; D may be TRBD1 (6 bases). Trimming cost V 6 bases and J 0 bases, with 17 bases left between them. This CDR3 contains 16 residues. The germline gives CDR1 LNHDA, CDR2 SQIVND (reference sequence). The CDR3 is CASSTRGGRLNTEAFF. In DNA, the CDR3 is TGTGCCAGTAGCACAAGGGGGGGCAGATTGAACACTGAAGCTTTCTTT.

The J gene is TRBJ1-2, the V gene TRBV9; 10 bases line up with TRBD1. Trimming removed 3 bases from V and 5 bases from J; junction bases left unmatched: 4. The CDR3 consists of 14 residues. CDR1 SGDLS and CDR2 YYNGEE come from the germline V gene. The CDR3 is CASSESGQGYGYTF. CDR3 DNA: TGTGCCAGCAGCGAGTCGGGACAGGGGTATGGCTACACCTTC.

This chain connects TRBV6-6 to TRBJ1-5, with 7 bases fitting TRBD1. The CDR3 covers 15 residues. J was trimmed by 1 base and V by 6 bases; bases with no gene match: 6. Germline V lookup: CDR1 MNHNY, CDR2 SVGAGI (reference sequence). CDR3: CASRLDRESNQPQHF. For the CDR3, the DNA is TGTGCCAGCAGGCTAGACAGGGAGAGCAATCAGCCCCAGCATTTT.

CDR3: CASSKGQSTGELFF. The DNA of the CDR3 is TGTGCCAGTAGTAAGGGACAAAGCACCGGGGAGCTGTTTTTT. The genes are TRBV19 and TRBJ2-2, with D maybe TRBD1 (6 bases). Germline-derived CDR1 and CDR2 are LNHDA and SQIVND (reference sequence). Trimming shortened V by 4 bases and J by 4 bases, and 10 bases separated the two germline ends. This CDR3 has 14 residues.

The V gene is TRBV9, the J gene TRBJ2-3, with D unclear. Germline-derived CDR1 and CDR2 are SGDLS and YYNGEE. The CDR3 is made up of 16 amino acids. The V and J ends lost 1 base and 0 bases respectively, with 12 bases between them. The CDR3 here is CASSVFSRSSTDTQYF. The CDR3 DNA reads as TGTGCCAGCAGCGTATTTTCTAGGAGTAGCACAGATACGCAGTATTTT.

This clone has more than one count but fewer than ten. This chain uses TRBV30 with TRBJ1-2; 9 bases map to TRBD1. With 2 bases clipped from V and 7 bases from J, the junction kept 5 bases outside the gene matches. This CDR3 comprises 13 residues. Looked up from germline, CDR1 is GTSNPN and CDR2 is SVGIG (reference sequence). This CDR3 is CAWSITGGTGYTF. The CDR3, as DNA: TGTGCCTGGAGTATTACAGGGGGCACTGGCTACACCTTC. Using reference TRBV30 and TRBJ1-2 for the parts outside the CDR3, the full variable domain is SQTIHQWPATLVQPVGSPLSLECTVEGTSNPNLYWYRQAAGRGLQLLFYSVGIGQISSEVPQNLSASRPQDRQFILSSKKLLLSDSGFYLCAWSITGGTGYTFGSGTRLTVV.